This T cell receptor beta chain was retrieved from a study of T-cell memory formation after mild COVID-19. On the study more broadly: For the most part, TCR clusters were specific to one donor.

Germline V gene sequence: CDR1 SGHTA, CDR2 FQGNSA. J lost 1 base, V lost 5 bases, and 4 bases had no gene match. This CDR3 comprises 16 residues. Study conclusions and caveats: The study found contracting CD4+ clones mainly in CM and EM and contracting CD8+ clones in EMRA. Cross-reactive memory seemingly joined, as some responding clones were found in pre-infection memory. The study found balanced CD4/CD8 in clones contracting day 15 to 85 and a CD4+ lean in later expanders.

TCRdb fed the 5' RACE reads into MiXCR, producing one record per CDR3 protein. Of 500,000 to 600,000 distinct CDR3 sequences in the sample, under 20% are singletons; the top ten hold 12%. In regard to this clonotype: Its antigen remains unknown.

The chain employs TRBV7-2 and TRBJ2-5; 13 bases align to TRBD2. This receptor was obtained from an adult woman who had mild COVID-19 (a few samples of this study predate the infection). Cell type and time point are not known. Sequences were obtained from PBMCs or a T cell subset sorted from them (not recorded which). The DNA for the CDR3 is TGTGCCAGCAGCGTTACTAGCGGGAGGGCCCAAGAGACCCAGTACTTC. This translates into CASSVTSGRAQETQYF.